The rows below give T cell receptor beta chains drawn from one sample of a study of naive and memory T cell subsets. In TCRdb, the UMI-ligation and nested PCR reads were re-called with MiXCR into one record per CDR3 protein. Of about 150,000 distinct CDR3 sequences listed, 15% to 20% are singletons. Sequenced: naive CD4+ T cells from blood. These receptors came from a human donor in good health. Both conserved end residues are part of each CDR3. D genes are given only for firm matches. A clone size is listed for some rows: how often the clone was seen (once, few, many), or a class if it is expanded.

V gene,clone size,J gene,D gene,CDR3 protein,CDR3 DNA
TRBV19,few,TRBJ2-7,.,CASHGQRRDEQYF,TGTGCCAGCCACGGACAGAGGAGGGACGAGCAGTACTTC
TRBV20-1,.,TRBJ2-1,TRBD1,CSAPSTGLPYNEQFF,TGCAGTGCCCCCTCGACAGGGTTGCCCTACAATGAGCAGTTCTTC
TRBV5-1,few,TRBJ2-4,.,CASSLASVKNIQYF,TGCGCCAGCAGCTTGGCCAGTGTAAAAAACATTCAGTACTTC
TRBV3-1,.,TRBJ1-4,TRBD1,CASSQGLGQGRAVFF,TGTGCCAGCAGCCAAGGGCTAGGACAGGGACGTGCGGTTTTTTTT
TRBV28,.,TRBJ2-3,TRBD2,CASSFRLAGGLADTQYF,TGTGCCAGCAGTTTTAGACTAGCGGGAGGTCTGGCAGATACGCAGTATTTT
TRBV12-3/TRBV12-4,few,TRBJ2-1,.,CASSPGTSSEQFF,TGTGCCAGCAGCCCCGGGACTTCTTCTGAGCAGTTCTTC
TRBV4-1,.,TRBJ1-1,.,CASRQEFQPKTEAFF,TGCGCCAGCAGACAGGAATTTCAACCCAAGACTGAAGCTTTCTTT
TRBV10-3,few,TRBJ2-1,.,CAISAREEPYNEQFF,TGTGCCATCAGTGCACGAGAAGAGCCCTACAATGAGCAGTTCTTC
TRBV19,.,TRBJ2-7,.,CATINTGERYEQYF,TGTGCCACCATAAACACGGGAGAACGCTACGAGCAGTACTTC
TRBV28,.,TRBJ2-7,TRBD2,CASSLSFWLAGSYEQYF,TGTGCCAGCAGTTTAAGCTTCTGGCTAGCGGGTAGCTACGAGCAGTACTTC
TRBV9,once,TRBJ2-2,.,CASSVSGSTTGELFF,TGTGCCAGCAGCGTCTCGGGGTCGACGACCGGGGAGCTGTTTTTT
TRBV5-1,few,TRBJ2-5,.,CASSLGFETQYF,TGCGCCAGCAGCTTGGGATTCGAGACCCAGTACTTC
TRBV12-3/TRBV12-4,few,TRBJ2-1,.,CASSPGTLNEQFF,TGTGCCAGCAGTCCGGGGACTTTAAATGAGCAGTTCTTC
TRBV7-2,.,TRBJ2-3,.,CASSFRSSAGRDTQYF,TGTGCCAGCAGCTTCCGGTCGTCGGCGGGACGTGATACGCAGTATTTT
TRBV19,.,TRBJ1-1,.,CASSVTDRLAEAFF,TGTGCCAGTAGTGTAACCGATCGTCTGGCTGAAGCTTTCTTT
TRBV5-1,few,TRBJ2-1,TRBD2,CASSTGTSAYNEQFF,TGCGCCAGCAGCACCGGGACTAGCGCTTACAATGAGCAGTTCTTC
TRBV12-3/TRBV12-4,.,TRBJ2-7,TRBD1,CASSPYRDRGVEQYF,TGTGCCAGCAGTCCTTACCGGGACAGGGGCGTCGAGCAGTACTTC
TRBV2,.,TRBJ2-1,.,CASALGRADRCNEQFF,TGTGCCTCAGCATTAGGCAGGGCCGATCGGTGCAATGAGCAGTTCTTC
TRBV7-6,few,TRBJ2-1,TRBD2,CASSPRTSGAPEEFF,TGTGCCAGCAGCCCGAGGACTAGCGGGGCTCCCGAGGAGTTCTTC
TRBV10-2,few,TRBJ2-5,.,CASTRTQETQYF,TGCGCCAGCACCAGGACTCAAGAGACCCAGTACTTC
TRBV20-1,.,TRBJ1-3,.,CSGAAGGGNTIYF,TGCAGTGGGGCGGCGGGGGGAGGAAACACCATATATTTT
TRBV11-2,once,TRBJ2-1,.,CASSLDGLGSDEQFF,TGTGCCAGCAGCTTAGATGGATTAGGTTCCGATGAGCAGTTCTTC
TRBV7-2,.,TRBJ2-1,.,CASSVSSPSSYNEQFF,TGTGCCAGCAGCGTATCTAGCCCCAGCTCCTACAATGAGCAGTTCTTC
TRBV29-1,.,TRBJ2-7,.,CSAGGQSSYEQYF,TGCAGCGCCGGGGGACAGTCCTCCTACGAGCAGTACTTC
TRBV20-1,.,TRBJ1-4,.,CSARDRRGATNEKLFF,TGCAGTGCTAGAGATAGGAGAGGGGCAACTAATGAAAAACTGTTTTTT
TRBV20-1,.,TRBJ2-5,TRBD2,CSAEMTSGFQETQYF,TGCAGTGCTGAAATGACTAGCGGTTTTCAAGAGACCCAGTACTTC
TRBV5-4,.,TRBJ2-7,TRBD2,CASSVYLAGGHNEQYF,TGTGCCAGCAGCGTATATCTAGCGGGAGGGCACAACGAGCAGTACTTC
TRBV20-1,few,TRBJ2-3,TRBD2,CSAPLAGLASTDTQYF,TGCAGTGCTCCCTTAGCGGGACTGGCTAGCACAGATACGCAGTATTTT
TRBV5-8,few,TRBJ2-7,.,CASSLGRPATYEQYF,TGTGCCAGCAGCTTGGGCAGACCTGCAACCTACGAGCAGTACTTC
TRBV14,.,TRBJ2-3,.,CASSPRRSLTSYTDTQYF,TGTGCCAGCAGCCCAAGACGGAGCCTAACTAGTTACACAGACACGCAGTATTTT
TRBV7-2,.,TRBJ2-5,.,CASSLVAQRETQYF,TGTGCCAGCAGCTTAGTAGCGCAGAGAGAGACCCAGTACTTC
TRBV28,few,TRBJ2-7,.,CASSSPGSAGTYEQYF,TGTGCCAGCAGTTCCCCGGGGTCGGCGGGTACCTACGAGCAGTACTTC
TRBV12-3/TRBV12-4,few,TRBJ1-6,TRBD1,CASRAGTDNSPLHF,TGTGCCAGCAGAGCCGGGACAGATAATTCACCCCTCCACTTT
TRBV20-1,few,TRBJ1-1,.,CSARQGPANTEAFF,TGCAGTGCTAGGCAGGGGCCGGCGAACACTGAAGCTTTCTTT
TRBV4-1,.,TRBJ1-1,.,CASSQAGKGWTEAFF,TGCGCCAGCAGCCAAGCAGGGAAGGGTTGGACTGAAGCTTTCTTT
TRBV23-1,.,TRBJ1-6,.,CASSQSPGIGGLNSPLHF,TGCGCCAGCAGTCAATCTCCAGGGATCGGCGGACTAAATTCACCCCTCCACTTT
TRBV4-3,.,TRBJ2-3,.,CASSQSGTSSWNTDTQYF,TGCGCCAGCAGCCAAAGTGGCACTAGCTCCTGGAACACAGATACGCAGTATTTT
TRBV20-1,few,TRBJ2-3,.,CSAREGFDYWGADTQYF,TGCAGTGCTAGAGAGGGTTTTGATTACTGGGGCGCAGATACGCAGTATTTT
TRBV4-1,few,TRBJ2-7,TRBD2,CASSLRTGLLAEQYF,TGCGCCAGCAGCCTACGGACGGGACTACTGGCCGAGCAGTACTTC
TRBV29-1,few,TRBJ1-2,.,CSVEVAHSNYGYTF,TGCAGCGTTGAAGTTGCCCACTCAAACTATGGCTACACCTTC
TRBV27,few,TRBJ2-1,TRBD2,CASRATLSGRWEPGRGNEQFF,TGTGCCAGCAGAGCAACACTTAGCGGGAGGTGGGAGCCGGGGAGGGGCAATGAGCAGTTCTTC
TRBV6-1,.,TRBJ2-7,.,CASSIATGHYEQYF,TGTGCCAGCAGTATAGCTACAGGTCACTACGAGCAGTACTTC
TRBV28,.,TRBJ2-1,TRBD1,CASSQRRPGQGASF,TGTGCCAGCAGCCAAAGACGACCGGGACAGGGAGCGTCCTTC
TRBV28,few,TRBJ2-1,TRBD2,CASSGPSGRAYNEQFF,TGTGCCAGCAGTGGCCCCAGCGGGAGGGCCTACAATGAGCAGTTCTTC
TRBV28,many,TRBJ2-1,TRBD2,CASSLLSGSLNEQFF,TGTGCCAGCAGTTTACTTAGCGGGAGCCTCAATGAGCAGTTCTTC
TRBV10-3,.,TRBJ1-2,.,CAISELQGTNGYTF,TGTGCCATCAGTGAGTTACAGGGAACTAATGGCTACACCTTC
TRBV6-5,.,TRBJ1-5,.,CASSTADQPQHF,TGTGCCAGCAGCACGGCCGATCAGCCCCAGCATTTT
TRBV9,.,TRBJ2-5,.,CASSADHKGTQYF,TGTGCCAGCAGCGCAGACCACAAGGGGACCCAGTACTTC
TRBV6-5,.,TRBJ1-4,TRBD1,CASRRDRGNEKLFF,TGTGCCAGCAGGAGGGACAGGGGAAATGAAAAACTGTTTTTT
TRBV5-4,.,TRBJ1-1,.,CASSGGHRVVQEAFF,TGTGCCAGCAGCGGGGGGCACAGGGTTGTGCAGGAAGCTTTCTTT
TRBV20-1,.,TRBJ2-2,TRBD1,CSARAPGTGRTGELFF,TGCAGTGCTAGAGCCCCCGGGACAGGGCGCACCGGGGAGCTGTTTTTT
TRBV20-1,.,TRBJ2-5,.,CSANSGETQYF,TGCAGTGCTAACTCTGGGGAGACCCAGTACTTC
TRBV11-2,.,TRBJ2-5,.,CASSTFRAQETQYF,TGTGCCAGCAGCACCTTCAGGGCCCAAGAGACCCAGTACTTC
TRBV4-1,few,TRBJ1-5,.,CASSQAPGGRSNQPQHF,TGCGCCAGCAGCCAAGCCCCTGGCGGAAGGAGCAATCAGCCCCAGCATTTT